Listed here are 10 T cell receptor beta chains from one sample, sequenced in a study of regulatory T cells in long-lasting Graves disease. Both iRepertoire HTBI primers and Arm-PCR of CDR3 regions were used to build the TCR beta libraries. One entry per CDR3 protein results from TCRdb running MiXCR on the multiplex PCR reads. The table has 550,000 to 600,000 distinct CDR3 sequences, about 16% seen once. Time point: newly diagnosed GD, antithyroid drugs for less than 3 months. There was RNA extracted from PBMCs, and the TCR library was made from it. These data also formed part of another study, on T cells in Graves' hyperthyroidism and ophthalmopathy.

The sample in question was peripheral blood mononuclear cells (PBMCs), obtained at new diagnosis, from a patient treated with antithyroid drugs. The receptors were sampled from a man between 18 and 35 years old with Graves disease.

The table lists this clonotype with many counts. The chain has TRBV2 and TRBJ1-2; 12 positions agree with TRBD1. In germline, CDR1 is SNHLY, CDR2 FYNNEI. The V and J ends lost 6 bases and 10 bases, in that order; junction bases with no gene match: 12. The CDR3 length is 15 residues. Written as DNA, the CDR3 is TGTGCCAGCAGAGATTCCGGGACAGGGGGCGCGGTCTACACCTTC. Amino acid sequence: CASRDSGTGGAVYTF.

The table lists this clonotype with a few counts. The J gene is TRBJ2-7, the V gene TRBV7-9; 7 nucleotides match TRBD2. Trimming at V came to 6 bases and at J to 3 bases, leaving 11 bases not matched to a gene. Germline CDR1 SEHNR, CDR2 FQNEAQ (reference sequence). The CDR3 spans 15 residues. CDR3 amino acids: CASSLGGGPGYEQYF. CDR3 DNA sequence: TGTGCCAGCAGTCTTGGGGGGGGTCCCGGCTACGAGCAGTACTTC.

The chain joins TRBV27 to TRBJ1-5; D unresolved. Trimming left V 4 bases short and J 1 base short, with 11 bases between. The CDR3 length is 15 residues. In germline, CDR1 is MNHEY, CDR2 SMNVEV (reference sequence). The CDR3, as DNA: TGTGCCAGCAGTTCGGGCATTCGGAGCAATCAGCCCCAGCATTTT. This encodes CASSSGIRSNQPQHF.

Many counts were recorded for this clonotype. The J gene is TRBJ2-7, the V gene TRBV20-1; TRBD1 might be the D (6 bases). Germline V gives CDR1 DFQATT, CDR2 SNEGSKA (reference sequence). The CDR3 runs 12 residues. V was cut by 3 bases and J by 3 bases, with 9 bases left in between. The CDR3 is CSARSRGYEQYF. CDR3 coding DNA: TGCAGTGCTAGGAGCAGGGGCTACGAGCAGTACTTC.

The chain combines TRBV27 with TRBJ1-4; D may be TRBD1 (5 bases). This CDR3 has 16 amino acids. The V end lost 4 bases, the J end lost 0 bases, and 12 bases lay between the germline ends. Germline loops: CDR1 MNHEY, CDR2 SMNVEV (reference sequence). CDR3 nucleotide sequence: TGTGCCAGCAGTTGGGGACTGGGGGCAACTAATGAAAAACTGTTTTTT. Amino acid sequence: CASSWGLGATNEKLFF. The full variable domain, its missing parts supplied by reference TRBV27 and TRBJ1-4, is EAQVTQNPRYLITVTGKKLTVTCSQNMNHEYMSWYRQDPGLGLRQIYYSMNVEVTDKGDVPEGYKVSRKEKRNFPLILESPSPNQTSLYFCASSWGLGATNEKLFFGSGTQLSVL.

This clonotype appeared a few times. An end of the junction does not agree with germline; a read error may underlie this. The chain joins TRBV7-9 to TRBJ2-1; D is uncertain. The J call could be wrong; TRBJ2-5 is a better fit for the DNA end. Looked up from germline, CDR1 is SEHNR and CDR2 is FQNEAQ (reference sequence). The CDR3 runs to 12 residues. The CDR3 nucleotides are TGCGCAAGCGCAAAGGACCAGGAGACCCAGTACTTC. Protein product: CASAKDQETQYF.

This clonotype was seen a few times. CDR3 sequence reads: CASSSTGGSGWEKLFF. The CDR3, as DNA: TGCGCCAGCAGCTCGACCGGGGGGAGTGGTTGGGAAAAACTGTTTTTT. V usage is TRBV5-1 and J usage is TRBJ1-4; perhaps TRBD1 as D (5 bases). Germline lookup yields CDR1 SGHRS and CDR2 YFSETQ. CDR3 length: 16 residues. Trimming took 3 bases from V and 8 from J, leaving 20 bases between them. The variable domain in full, completed from reference TRBV5-1 and TRBJ1-4, reads KAGVTQTPRYLIKTRGQQVTLSCSPISGHRSVSWYQQTPGQGLQFLFEYFSETQRNKGNFPGRFSGRQFSNSRSEMNVSTLELGDSALYLCASSSTGGSGWEKLFFGSGTQLSVL.

This sequence joins TRBV29-1 and TRBJ1-3, with D possibly matching TRBD1 (5 bases). CDR1 SQVTM and CDR2 ANQGSEA come from the germline V gene. The germline V and J ends were trimmed by 7 bases and 4 bases, with 17 bases remaining between them. This CDR3 region has 14 residues. CDR3 DNA sequence: TGCAGCGGGTTCGGGACTTCGGGAGGAAACACCATATATTTT. Amino acid sequence: CSGFGTSGGNTIYF.

There are a few counts of this clonotype. The chain couples TRBV7-8 to TRBJ1-2, with D hard to call. CDR1 and CDR2 from the germline V gene are SGHVS and FQNEAQ. This CDR3 comprises 14 residues. Deletions cut 1 base from V and 2 bases from J, with 8 bases between. CDR3 protein: CASSLVNRNYGYTF. For the CDR3, the DNA is TGTGCCAGCAGCTTAGTTAACAGAAACTATGGCTACACCTTC.

This clonotype occurred a few times. The genes are TRBV28 and TRBJ1-2; 7 bases map to TRBD1. The germline V gene has CDR1 MDHEN and CDR2 SYDVKM. This CDR3 has 14 residues. Trimming removed 3 bases from V and 4 bases from J; junction bases left unmatched: 5. The CDR3: CASSLTRTGYGYTF. The CDR3 DNA is TGTGCCAGCAGTTTGACACGGACAGGCTATGGCTACACCTTC.